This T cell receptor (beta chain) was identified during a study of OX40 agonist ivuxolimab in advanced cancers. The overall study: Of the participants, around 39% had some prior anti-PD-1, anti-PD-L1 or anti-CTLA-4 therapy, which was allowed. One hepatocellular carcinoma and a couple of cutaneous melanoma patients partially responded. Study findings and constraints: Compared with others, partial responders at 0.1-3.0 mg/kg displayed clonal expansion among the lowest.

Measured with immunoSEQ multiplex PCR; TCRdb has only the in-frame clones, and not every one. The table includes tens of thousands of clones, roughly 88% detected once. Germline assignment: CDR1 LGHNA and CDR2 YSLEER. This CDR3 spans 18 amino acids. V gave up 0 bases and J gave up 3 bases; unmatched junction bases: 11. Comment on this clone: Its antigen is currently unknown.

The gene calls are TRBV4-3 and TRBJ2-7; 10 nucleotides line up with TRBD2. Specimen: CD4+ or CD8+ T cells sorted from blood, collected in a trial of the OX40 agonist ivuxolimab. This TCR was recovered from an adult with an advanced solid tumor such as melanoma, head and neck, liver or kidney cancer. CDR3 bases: TGCGCCAGCAGCCAAGATATCCTAGCGGGGGTACGAGTCTACGAGCAGTACTTC. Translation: CASSQDILAGVRVYEQYF.